This T cell receptor beta chain was observed in a study of blood T cell repertoires in COVID-19. How the authors handled the data: Using reference gene primer amplification, nucleated cell counts were estimated. Assay: immunoSEQ multiplex PCR; the TCRdb copy retains only in-frame clones and omits some. V and J calls and clone size come straight from that table; D and trimming were deduced from the DNA. In the table there are tens of thousands of clones, 80% to 90% of which are singletons. Trimming left V 8 bases short and J 3 bases short, with 13 bases between. Germline V gene data show CDR1 as LNHDA and CDR2 as SQIVND (reference sequence). This CDR3 has 13 amino acids. The count of this clone is one.

The TCR originated in a man aged 55 to 69 with acute or convalescent COVID-19. The chain combines TRBV19 with TRBJ1-1; D is ambiguous. The sample consisted of peripheral blood. In DNA form, the CDR3 reads TGTGCCAGTGGCAGGATGGTGGACACTGAAGCTTTCTTT. It specifies CASGRMVDTEAFF. Full variable domain (outside the CDR3, taken from reference TRBV19 and TRBJ1-1): DGGITQSPKYLFRKEGQNVTLSCEQNLNHDAMYWYRQDPGQGLRLIYYSQIVNDFQKGDIAEGYSVSREKKESFPLTVTSAQKNPTAFYLCASGRMVDTEAFFGQGTRLTVV.